Shown below are 16 T cell receptor beta chains from a single sample sequenced in a study of T cells in Graves' hyperthyroidism and ophthalmopathy (dated by TCRdb to between 2018 and 2021). The library was produced with multiplex PCR. The instrument was an Illumina HiSeq 2000. TCR beta CDR3 regions were amplified from RNA transcripts. The first round of RT-PCR for the TCR CDR3 was performed with the HTBI primer set and the Qiagen OneStep RT-PCR kit. The raw public reads went through TCRdb reprocessing: fastp at Q25, MiXCR clone calling, in-frame beta chains kept. Under each unique CDR3 protein, matching rows form one entry showing the most common genes and DNA. The sample table shows a few hundred thousand distinct CDR3 sequences, and roughly an eighth are seen once. The top ten clonotypes cover less than 6.5% of the sample. Sequences were obtained from blood. These receptors were obtained from a woman under 30 with Graves' hyperthyroidism.

This clonotype was seen only a few times. The chain combines TRBV2 with TRBJ2-1; D is possibly TRBD2 (6 bases). The CDR3 has 13 residues. CDR1 and CDR2 (germline): SNHLY, FYNNEI. V lost 6 bases to trimming and J lost 5 bases, with 11 bases between them. CDR3 DNA sequence: TGTGCCAGCAGCGGGGGACTTCACAATGAGCAGTTCTTC. Protein: CASSGGLHNEQFF.

In its sample, this clonotype was seen a few times. This chain links TRBV5-1 with TRBJ2-7, with a tentative D call TRBD1 (6 bases). The CDR3 is 15 amino acids. Trimming removed 0 bases from V and 4 bases from J, with 14 bases in between. Germline loops: CDR1 SGHRS, CDR2 YFSETQ. The CDR3: CASSLEGDGPYEQYF. The CDR3 bases are TGCGCCAGCAGCTTGGAGGGGGACGGACCTTACGAGCAGTACTTC.

This clonotype was seen repeatedly, ten times or more. V usage is TRBV20-1 and J usage is TRBJ2-7, with 8 positions matching TRBD2. CDR1 DFQATT and CDR2 SNEGSKA come from the germline V gene (reference sequence). CDR3 length: 17 residues. The ends lost 0 bases at V and 2 bases at J; junction bases unmatched: 12. CDR3 sequence: CSARDPTGRAGAYEQYF. In nucleotides, the CDR3 is TGCAGTGCTAGAGACCCGACAGGACGAGCGGGAGCCTACGAGCAGTACTTC.

This clonotype has at least ten counts. The V call is TRBV10-3, the J call TRBJ2-4, with 14 bases lining up with TRBD2. The V gene's germline CDR1 is ENHRY and CDR2 SYGVKD. V lost 4 bases to trimming and J lost 3 bases; unmatched junction nucleotides: 2. The CDR3 spans 16 residues. The DNA for the CDR3 is TGTGCCATCAGTGCCGGGACTAGCGGGAGCAAAAACATTCAGTACTTC. It codes for CAISAGTSGSKNIQYF.

The table lists this clonotype with many counts. The chain couples TRBV6-1 to TRBJ2-5; 14 positions match TRBD2. Losses at the gene ends were 6 bases for V and 4 bases for J; bases not matched to a gene: 16. The CDR3 totals 19 residues. Germline CDR1 reads MNHNS; CDR2 reads SASEGT. CDR3 region: CASRDAFGTSGSWGETQYF. CDR3 DNA sequence: TGTGCCAGCAGAGACGCGTTCGGGACTAGCGGGAGTTGGGGAGAGACCCAGTACTTC.

This clonotype was detected many times. The chain recombines TRBV25-1 with TRBJ2-7, with unresolved D. This CDR3 spans 17 amino acids. Trimming stripped 1 base from V and 3 bases from J, with 19 bases between. Germline CDR1 is MGHDK and CDR2 is SYGVNS. The CDR3 reads CASSESRVRGEDYEQYF. The CDR3 coding sequence is TGTGCCAGCAGTGAATCCCGCGTCAGAGGAGAAGACTACGAGCAGTACTTC.

This clonotype was counted at least ten times. The chain combines TRBV11-2 with TRBJ2-7; D is perhaps TRBD1 (6 bases). Germline CDR1 SGHAT, CDR2 FQNNGV. The CDR3 consists of 17 residues. Trimming pared 4 bases from V and 3 bases from J, leaving 22 bases between. CDR3 sequence: CASSSLGWGQVSYEQYF. The DNA of the CDR3 is TGTGCCAGCAGCTCCCTCGGATGGGGGCAGGTCAGCTACGAGCAGTACTTC.

A few counts support this clonotype. The chain combines TRBV19 with TRBJ2-7; 12 positions match TRBD2. V shed 7 bases, J shed 3 bases, and the junction held 7 bases outside the gene matches. The CDR3 totals 15 residues. In germline, CDR1 is LNHDA, CDR2 SQIVND (reference sequence). For the CDR3, the DNA is TGTGCCAGTACTAGCGGGAGGGCCGGTGGCTACGAGCAGTACTTC. Protein product: CASTSGRAGGYEQYF.

This clonotype showed up just a few times. This sequence joins TRBV4-1 and TRBJ2-7, with D maybe TRBD2 (5 bases). Germline V gene data show CDR1 as MGHRA and CDR2 as YSYEKL. The CDR3 extends over 15 amino acids. V shed 2 bases and J shed 3 bases, with 14 bases lying between them. CDR3 nucleotide sequence: TGCGCCAGCAGCCAACTTGGAAAGCGGAACTACGAGCAGTACTTC. Protein product: CASSQLGKRNYEQYF.

The CDR3 coding sequence is TGCGCCAGCAGTAAATTTGGACAAACCACAGATACGCAGTATTTT. This encodes CASSKFGQTTDTQYF. V and J are TRBV10-2 and TRBJ2-3; weak D call: TRBD1 (5 bases). This CDR3 contains 15 residues. V gave up 5 bases and J gave up 2 bases, with 14 bases separating them. Germline V gives CDR1 WSHSY, CDR2 SAAADI.

This clonotype was recorded many times. V is TRBV11-2 and J is TRBJ2-5; D is ambiguous. Trimming pared 1 base from V and 1 base from J, leaving 13 bases between. Germline V gene sequence: CDR1 SGHAT, CDR2 FQNNGV. This CDR3 is built from 16 residues. The DNA for the CDR3 is TGTGCCAGCAGCTTAGCCAGCGTCCCTTTCCAAGAGACCCAGTACTTC. This gives the protein CASSLASVPFQETQYF.

CDR3 loop: CASSESTALQYF. The DNA of the CDR3 is TGCGCCAGCAGTGAGTCCACAGCCCTTCAGTACTTC. The V call is TRBV10-1, the J call TRBJ2-5; unclear D gene. V was cut by 0 bases and J by 11 bases, with 10 bases left in between. From germline, CDR1 is WNHNN and CDR2 SYGVQD (reference sequence). The CDR3 spans 12 residues.

This clonotype showed up many times. The rearrangement uses TRBV20-1 and TRBJ2-3, with no clear D. Trimming stripped 0 bases from V and 1 base from J, with 11 bases between. This CDR3 is built from 15 residues. In germline, CDR1 is DFQATT, CDR2 SNEGSKA (reference sequence). The CDR3, as DNA: TGCAGTGCTAGAGATTCCAGGCTAGGCACAGATACGCAGTATTTT. Amino acids: CSARDSRLGTDTQYF.

The rearrangement joins TRBV24-1 to TRBJ2-2, with 11 bases fitting TRBD2. The CDR3 totals 17 residues. Unmatched junction bases numbered 7, after V lost 5 bases and J lost 3 bases. CDR1 is KGHDR, CDR2 SFDVKD, per germline. The CDR3 reads CATSGMGLAEHTGELFF. The CDR3 coding sequence is TGTGCCACCAGTGGTATGGGACTAGCGGAACACACCGGGGAGCTGTTTTTT.

This clonotype has ten or more counts. The chain joins TRBV27 to TRBJ1-5, with 10 positions matching TRBD1. Germline CDR1 is MNHEY and CDR2 is SMNVEV (reference sequence). The CDR3 has 16 amino acids. With 8 bases clipped from V and 5 bases from J, the junction kept 12 bases outside the gene matches. CDR3 nucleotide sequence: TGTGCCAGCTCCGACAGGGGGCTACCGTCGGATCAGCCCCAGCATTTT. It translates to CASSDRGLPSDQPQHF.

This chain links TRBV20-1 with TRBJ2-2; 11 bases match TRBD2. J gave up 7 bases and V 6 bases, and 7 bases lay outside the gene matches. Germline CDR1 DFQATT, CDR2 SNEGSKA (reference sequence). The CDR3 loop spans 14 amino acids. The CDR3 loop reads CSARLAGKGGELFF. CDR3 sequence (DNA): TGCAGTGCGAGACTAGCGGGAAAGGGCGGGGAGCTGTTTTTT.